The rows below give T cell receptor beta chains drawn from one sample of a study of blood T cell repertoires in COVID-19. TCRdb keeps only in-frame clones here, not all; method: immunoSEQ multiplex PCR. The sample consists of about 100,000 clones, 80% to 95% of them appearing once. Input material: peripheral blood. The source is a man aged 50 or older with active COVID-19. Each CDR3 is given with its conserved first and last residue. A D gene is named only where the DNA matches it firmly. Where a row states a size, it is once, few, many or the class of an expanded clone; other rows omit it.

D gene: -
J gene: TRBJ1-5
V gene: TRBV19
clone size: -
CDR3 protein: CASTTRIFSNQPQHF
CDR3 DNA: TGTGCCAGTACGACACGAATTTTTAGCAATCAGCCCCAGCATTTT

D gene: TRBD2
J gene: TRBJ2-5
V gene: TRBV6-5
clone size: -
CDR3 protein: CASTMGGGETQYF
CDR3 DNA: TGTGCCAGCACCATGGGGGGGGGAGAGACCCAGTACTTC

D gene: TRBD1
J gene: TRBJ2-1
V gene: TRBV2
clone size: -
CDR3 protein: CASTRDRGIHEQFF
CDR3 DNA: TGTGCCAGCACCCGGGACAGGGGAATCCATGAGCAGTTCTTC

D gene: TRBD2
J gene: TRBJ2-3
V gene: TRBV29-1
clone size: -
CDR3 protein: CSVYAGGPSTQYF
CDR3 DNA: TGCAGCGTTTATGCGGGAGGGCCTAGTACGCAGTATTTT

D gene: -
J gene: TRBJ1-5
V gene: TRBV30
clone size: -
CDR3 protein: CAWSAGGDQPQHF
CDR3 DNA: TGTGCCTGGAGTGCGGGGGGGGATCAGCCCCAGCATTTT

D gene: -
J gene: TRBJ1-5
V gene: TRBV7-8
clone size: once
CDR3 protein: CASSLGSRQPQHF
CDR3 DNA: TGTGCCAGCAGCTTAGGGTCCCGGCAGCCCCAGCATTTT

D gene: -
J gene: TRBJ2-7
V gene: TRBV3-1/TRBV3-2
clone size: -
CDR3 protein: CASSQSGSEQYF
CDR3 DNA: TGTGCCAGCAGCCAAAGTGGCAGCGAGCAGTACTTC

D gene: -
J gene: TRBJ1-1
V gene: TRBV27
clone size: -
CDR3 protein: CASSFRGGSTEAFF
CDR3 DNA: TGTGCCAGCAGTTTTAGGGGCGGGAGCACTGAAGCTTTCTTT

D gene: -
J gene: TRBJ2-3
V gene: TRBV12-5
clone size: -
CDR3 protein: CASGLVLGADTQYF
CDR3 DNA: TGTGCTAGTGGTTTGGTACTTGGTGCAGATACGCAGTATTTT

D gene: -
J gene: TRBJ2-2
V gene: TRBV3-1/TRBV3-2
clone size: -
CDR3 protein: CASSPRGTGRTGELFF
CDR3 DNA: TGTGCCAGCAGCCCCCGCGGTACAGGGCGAACCGGGGAGCTGTTTTTT

D gene: -
J gene: TRBJ1-1
V gene: TRBV6-5
clone size: -
CDR3 protein: CASSYSRTPMNTEAFF
CDR3 DNA: TGTGCCAGCAGTTACTCCCGGACACCTATGAACACTGAAGCTTTCTTT

D gene: -
J gene: TRBJ2-5
V gene: TRBV12-3/TRBV12-4
clone size: -
CDR3 protein: CASSWRQQETQYF
CDR3 DNA: TGTGCCAGCAGTTGGCGGCAACAAGAGACCCAGTACTTC

D gene: TRBD1
J gene: TRBJ2-2
V gene: TRBV24-1
clone size: -
CDR3 protein: CATGSDRGLTGELFF
CDR3 DNA: TGTGCCACTGGAAGCGACAGGGGGTTGACCGGGGAGCTGTTTTTT

D gene: -
J gene: TRBJ1-6
V gene: TRBV11-2
clone size: -
CDR3 protein: CANSLASSYNSPLHF
CDR3 DNA: TGTGCCAACAGCTTAGCTAGCTCCTATAATTCACCCCTCCACTTT

D gene: TRBD1
J gene: TRBJ1-1
V gene: TRBV2
clone size: -
CDR3 protein: CASSRQGISTEAFF
CDR3 DNA: TGTGCCAGCAGTCGACAGGGGATCAGCACTGAAGCTTTCTTT

D gene: TRBD2
J gene: TRBJ2-1
V gene: TRBV7-6
clone size: -
CDR3 protein: CASSLGAGAGWYNEQFF
CDR3 DNA: TGTGCCAGCAGCTTAGGAGCGGGGGCGGGGTGGTACAATGAGCAGTTCTTC

D gene: -
J gene: TRBJ1-1
V gene: TRBV30
clone size: -
CDR3 protein: CAWSARAGPNTEAFF
CDR3 DNA: TGTGCCTGGAGCGCCCGGGCGGGTCCGAACACTGAAGCTTTCTTT

D gene: -
J gene: TRBJ2-5
V gene: TRBV27
clone size: -
CDR3 protein: CASSFRETQYF
CDR3 DNA: TGTGCCAGCAGTTTTCGGGAGACCCAGTACTTC

D gene: TRBD1
J gene: TRBJ1-2
V gene: TRBV29-1
clone size: -
CDR3 protein: CSVEFRGLDYGYTF
CDR3 DNA: TGCAGCGTTGAATTTAGGGGGCTGGATTATGGCTACACCTTC

D gene: -
J gene: TRBJ1-1
V gene: TRBV19
clone size: -
CDR3 protein: CASNPGGSGNTEAFF
CDR3 DNA: TGTGCCAGTAACCCGGGGGGTTCGGGGAACACTGAAGCTTTCTTT

D gene: TRBD1
J gene: TRBJ1-5
V gene: TRBV6-6
clone size: -
CDR3 protein: CASTKGQVNQPQHF
CDR3 DNA: TGTGCCAGCACAAAAGGACAGGTTAATCAGCCCCAGCATTTT

D gene: TRBD2
J gene: TRBJ2-1
V gene: TRBV5-6
clone size: -
CDR3 protein: CASSFPGLAGDNEQFF
CDR3 DNA: TGTGCCAGCAGCTTCCCGGGACTAGCGGGGGACAATGAGCAGTTCTTC

D gene: TRBD2
J gene: TRBJ2-1
V gene: TRBV5-1
clone size: once
CDR3 protein: CASSWGLAEATYNEQFF
CDR3 DNA: TGCGCCAGCAGCTGGGGACTAGCGGAGGCCACCTACAATGAGCAGTTCTTC

D gene: TRBD1
J gene: TRBJ1-5
V gene: TRBV19
clone size: -
CDR3 protein: CASSAQGGNQPQHF
CDR3 DNA: TGTGCCAGTAGTGCCCAGGGGGGAAATCAGCCCCAGCATTTT

D gene: -
J gene: TRBJ2-2
V gene: TRBV21-1
clone size: -
CDR3 protein: CASSKPSREAGVVGELFF
CDR3 DNA: TGTGCCAGCAGCAAACCCTCCCGAGAAGCGGGAGTGGTCGGGGAGCTGTTTTTT

D gene: -
J gene: TRBJ2-1
V gene: TRBV29-1
clone size: -
CDR3 protein: CSVDAPFNEQFF
CDR3 DNA: TGCAGCGTTGATGCGCCTTTCAATGAGCAGTTCTTC

D gene: TRBD1
J gene: TRBJ2-5
V gene: TRBV7-8
clone size: -
CDR3 protein: CASSLRDRYGQETQYF
CDR3 DNA: TGTGCCAGCAGCCTCCGGGACAGGTATGGACAAGAGACCCAGTACTTC

D gene: TRBD1
J gene: TRBJ2-5
V gene: TRBV28
clone size: -
CDR3 protein: CASSPTGGHRETQYF
CDR3 DNA: TGTGCCAGCAGCCCGACAGGGGGGCATCGAGAGACCCAGTACTTC

D gene: -
J gene: TRBJ2-3
V gene: TRBV13
clone size: -
CDR3 protein: CASSRGGDTQYF
CDR3 DNA: TGTGCCAGCAGCCGAGGTGGAGATACGCAGTATTTT

D gene: TRBD1
J gene: TRBJ2-7
V gene: TRBV5-5
clone size: few
CDR3 protein: CASRDRSSYEQYF
CDR3 DNA: TGTGCCAGCAGGGACAGGAGCTCCTACGAGCAGTACTTC

D gene: TRBD2
J gene: TRBJ2-3
V gene: TRBV12-5
clone size: -
CDR3 protein: CASGLAATDTQYF
CDR3 DNA: TGTGCTAGTGGACTAGCGGCGACAGATACGCAGTATTTT

D gene: -
J gene: TRBJ2-7
V gene: TRBV5-1
clone size: -
CDR3 protein: CASSPEGRGEQYF
CDR3 DNA: TGCGCCAGCAGCCCCGAGGGGCGGGGAGAGCAGTACTTC

D gene: TRBD1
J gene: TRBJ2-7
V gene: TRBV19
clone size: -
CDR3 protein: CASSTLWDSYEQYF
CDR3 DNA: TGTGCCAGTAGTACTCTTTGGGACAGCTACGAGCAGTACTTC

D gene: -
J gene: TRBJ1-6
V gene: TRBV6-5
clone size: -
CDR3 protein: CASNQDSPLHF
CDR3 DNA: TGTGCCAGCAACCAGGATTCACCCCTCCACTTT

D gene: -
J gene: TRBJ1-5
V gene: TRBV7-2
clone size: once
CDR3 protein: CASSLSGRGTTQPQHF
CDR3 DNA: TGTGCCAGCAGCTTGTCGGGCAGGGGTACTACTCAGCCCCAGCATTTT

D gene: -
J gene: TRBJ2-1
V gene: TRBV5-1
clone size: -
CDR3 protein: CASSSGTGNNEQFF
CDR3 DNA: TGCGCCAGCAGCTCCGGGACTGGCAACAATGAGCAGTTCTTC

D gene: -
J gene: TRBJ1-5
V gene: TRBV30
clone size: -
CDR3 protein: CAWKLAGTGNQPQHF
CDR3 DNA: TGTGCCTGGAAGCTTGCGGGGACGGGCAATCAGCCCCAGCATTTT